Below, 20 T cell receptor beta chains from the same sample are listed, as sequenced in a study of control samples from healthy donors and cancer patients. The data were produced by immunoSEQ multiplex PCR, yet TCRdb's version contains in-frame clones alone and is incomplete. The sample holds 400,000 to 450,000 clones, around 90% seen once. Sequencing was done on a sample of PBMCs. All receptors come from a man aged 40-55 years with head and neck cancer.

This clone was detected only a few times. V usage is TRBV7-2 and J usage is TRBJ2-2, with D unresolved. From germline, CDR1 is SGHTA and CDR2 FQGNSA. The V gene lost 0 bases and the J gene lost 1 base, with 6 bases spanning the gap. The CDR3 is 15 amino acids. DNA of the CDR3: TGTGCCAGCAGCTTAGCGGGAAGGAACACCGGGGAGCTGTTTTTT. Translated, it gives CASSLAGRNTGELFF.

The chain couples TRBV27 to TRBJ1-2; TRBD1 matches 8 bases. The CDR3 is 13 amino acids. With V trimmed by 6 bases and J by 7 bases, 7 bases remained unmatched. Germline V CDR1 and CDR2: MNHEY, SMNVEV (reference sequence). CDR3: CASSLRGQAGYTF. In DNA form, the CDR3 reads TGTGCCAGCAGCCTCAGGGGGCAGGCTGGCTACACCTTC.

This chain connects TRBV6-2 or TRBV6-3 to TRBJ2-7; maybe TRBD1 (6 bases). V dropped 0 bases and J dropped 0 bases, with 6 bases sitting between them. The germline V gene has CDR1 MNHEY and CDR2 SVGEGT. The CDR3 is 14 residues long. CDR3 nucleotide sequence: TGTGCCAGCAGTTACTCGGACAGCTCCTACGAGCAGTACTTC. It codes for CASSYSDSSYEQYF.

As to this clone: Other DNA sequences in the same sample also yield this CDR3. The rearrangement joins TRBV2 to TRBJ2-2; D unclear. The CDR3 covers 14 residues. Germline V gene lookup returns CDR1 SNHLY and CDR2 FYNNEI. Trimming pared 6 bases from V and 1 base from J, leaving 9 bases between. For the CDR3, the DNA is TGTGCCAGCAGGGGCGACATGAACACCGGGGAGCTGTTTTTT. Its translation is CASRGDMNTGELFF.

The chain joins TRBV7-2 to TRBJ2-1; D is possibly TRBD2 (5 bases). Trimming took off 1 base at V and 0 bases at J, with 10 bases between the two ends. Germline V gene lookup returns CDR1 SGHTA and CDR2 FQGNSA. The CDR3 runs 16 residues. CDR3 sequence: CASSLDTGSSYNEQFF. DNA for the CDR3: TGTGCCAGCAGCTTAGATACGGGAAGCTCCTACAATGAGCAGTTCTTC.

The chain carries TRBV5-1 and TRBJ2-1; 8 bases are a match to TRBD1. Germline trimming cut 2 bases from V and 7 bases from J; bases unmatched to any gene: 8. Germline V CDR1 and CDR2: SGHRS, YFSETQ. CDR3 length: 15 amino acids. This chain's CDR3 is CASSLEATGENEQFF. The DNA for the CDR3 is TGCGCCAGCAGCTTAGAAGCGACAGGGGAGAATGAGCAGTTCTTC.

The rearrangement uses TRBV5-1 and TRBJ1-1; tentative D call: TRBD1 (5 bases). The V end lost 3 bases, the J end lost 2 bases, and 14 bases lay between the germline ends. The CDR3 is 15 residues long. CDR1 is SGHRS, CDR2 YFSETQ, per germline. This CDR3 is CASSSEGRSNTEAFF. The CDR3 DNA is TGCGCCAGCAGCTCCGAGGGACGGTCCAACACTGAAGCTTTCTTT.

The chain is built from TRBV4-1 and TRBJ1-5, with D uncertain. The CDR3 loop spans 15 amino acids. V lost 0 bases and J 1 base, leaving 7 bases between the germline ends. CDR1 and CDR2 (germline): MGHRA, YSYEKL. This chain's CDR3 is CASSQDPHSNQPQHF. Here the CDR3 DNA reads TGCGCCAGCAGCCAAGATCCGCACAGCAATCAGCCCCAGCATTTT.

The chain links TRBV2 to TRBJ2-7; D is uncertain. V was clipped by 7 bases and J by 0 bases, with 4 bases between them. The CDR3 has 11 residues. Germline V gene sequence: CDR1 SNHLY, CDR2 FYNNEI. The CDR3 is CASTRSYEQYF. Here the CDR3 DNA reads TGTGCCAGCACGCGCTCCTACGAGCAGTACTTC.

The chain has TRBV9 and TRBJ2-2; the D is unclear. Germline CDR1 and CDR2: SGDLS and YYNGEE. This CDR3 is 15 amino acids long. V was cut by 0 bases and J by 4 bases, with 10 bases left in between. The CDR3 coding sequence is TGTGCCAGCAGCGTAGATGGCAGCCGCACCGGGGAGCTGTTTTTT. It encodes CASSVDGSRTGELFF. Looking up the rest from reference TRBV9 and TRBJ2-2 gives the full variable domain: DSGVTQTPKHLITATGQRVTLRCSPRSGDLSVYWYQQSLDQGLQFLIQYYNGEERAKGNILERFSAQQFPDLHSELNLSSLELGDSALYFCASSVDGSRTGELFFGEGSRLTVL.

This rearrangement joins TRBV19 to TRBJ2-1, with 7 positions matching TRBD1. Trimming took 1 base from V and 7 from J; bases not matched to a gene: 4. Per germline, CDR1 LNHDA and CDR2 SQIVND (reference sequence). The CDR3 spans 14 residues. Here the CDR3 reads CASSIVSGGNEQFF. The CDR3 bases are TGTGCCAGTAGTATAGTCTCAGGGGGTAATGAGCAGTTCTTC.

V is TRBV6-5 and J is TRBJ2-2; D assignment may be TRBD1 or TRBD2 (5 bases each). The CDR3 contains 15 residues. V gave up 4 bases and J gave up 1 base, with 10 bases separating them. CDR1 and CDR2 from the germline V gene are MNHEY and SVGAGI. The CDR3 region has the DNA TGTGCCAGCAGTTGGGGGACGGGGAACACCGGGGAGCTGTTTTTT. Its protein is CASSWGTGNTGELFF.

CDR3: CAWTEDSRRGYTF. The CDR3 nucleotides read TGTGCCTGGACGGAGGACTCCCGGCGGGGCTACACCTTC. The V gene is TRBV30, the J gene TRBJ1-2; no clear D gene. Trimming stripped 4 bases from V and 8 bases from J, with 17 bases between. Germline V gene data show CDR1 as GTSNPN and CDR2 as SVGIG (reference sequence). The CDR3 sequence is 13 residues long.

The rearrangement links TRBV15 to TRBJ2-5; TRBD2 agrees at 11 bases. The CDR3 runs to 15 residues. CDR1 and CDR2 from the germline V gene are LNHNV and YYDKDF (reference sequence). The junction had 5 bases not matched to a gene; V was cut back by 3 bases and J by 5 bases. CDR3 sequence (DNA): TGTGCCACCAGCAGTAGCGGGAGGGCCCGCGAGACCCAGTACTTC. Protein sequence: CATSSSGRARETQYF.

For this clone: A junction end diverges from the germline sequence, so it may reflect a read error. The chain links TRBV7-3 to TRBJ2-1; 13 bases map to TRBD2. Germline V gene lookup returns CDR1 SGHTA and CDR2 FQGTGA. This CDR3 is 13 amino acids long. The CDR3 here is CASSPSGLAGAIF. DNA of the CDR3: TGTGCCAGCAGCCCCAGCGGACTAGCGGGGGCTATCTTC.

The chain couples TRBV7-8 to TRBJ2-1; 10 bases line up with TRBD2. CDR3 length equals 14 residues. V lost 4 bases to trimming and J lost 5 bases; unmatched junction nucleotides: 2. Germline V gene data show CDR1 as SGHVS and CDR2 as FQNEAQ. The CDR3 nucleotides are TGTGCCAGCAGCTCCACTAGCGGGGACAATGAGCAGTTCTTC. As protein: CASSSTSGDNEQFF.

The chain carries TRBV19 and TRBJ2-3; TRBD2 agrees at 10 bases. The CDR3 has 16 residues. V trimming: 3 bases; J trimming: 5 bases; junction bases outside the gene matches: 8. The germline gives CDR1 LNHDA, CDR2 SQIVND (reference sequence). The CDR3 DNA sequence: TGTGCCAGTAGTATTAGTCTAGCGGGGGCCAAAGATACGCAGTATTTT. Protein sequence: CASSISLAGAKDTQYF.

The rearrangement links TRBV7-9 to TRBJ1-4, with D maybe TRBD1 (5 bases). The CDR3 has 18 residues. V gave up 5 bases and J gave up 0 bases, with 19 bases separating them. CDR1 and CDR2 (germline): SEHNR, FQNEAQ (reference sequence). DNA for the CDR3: TGTGCCAGCAGCACGGAGGCGGGACGGCTTGCAACTAATGAAAAACTGTTTTTT. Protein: CASSTEAGRLATNEKLFF.

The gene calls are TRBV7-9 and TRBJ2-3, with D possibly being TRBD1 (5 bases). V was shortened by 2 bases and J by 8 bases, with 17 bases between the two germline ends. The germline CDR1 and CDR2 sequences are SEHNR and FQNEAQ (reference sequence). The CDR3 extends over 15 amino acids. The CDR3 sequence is CASSLQGISIGTQYF. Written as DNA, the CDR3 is TGTGCCAGCAGCTTACAGGGCATCTCCATCGGTACGCAGTATTTT.

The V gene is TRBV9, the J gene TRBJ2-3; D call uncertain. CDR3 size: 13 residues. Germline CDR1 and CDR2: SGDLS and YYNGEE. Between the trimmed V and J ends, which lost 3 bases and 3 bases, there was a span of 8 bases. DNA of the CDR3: TGTGCCAGCAGCGACCCAGGTACAGATACGCAGTATTTT. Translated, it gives CASSDPGTDTQYF.